Each of the 25 T cell receptor beta chains below was sequenced from the same sample in a study of cytomegalovirus exposure and HLA in healthy donors. Method: immunoSEQ multiplex PCR; TCRdb's copy keeps in-frame clones and lacks some. The sample has 60,000 to 65,000 clones, roughly 96% seen once. Material: PBMCs. All receptors derive from a woman aged 18-29 years in good health and CMV-seropositive.

The rearrangement links TRBV6-6 to TRBJ2-7, with D tentatively TRBD2 (6 bases). The CDR3 is 12 residues long. Trimming stripped 10 bases from V and 4 bases from J, with 14 bases between. Germline CDR1 reads MNHNY; CDR2 reads SVGAGI (reference sequence). CDR3 residues: CAIYGGSYEQYF. The DNA of the CDR3 is TGTGCCATCTACGGGGGATCGTACGAGCAGTACTTC.

The rearrangement links TRBV5-1 to TRBJ2-7; 9 bases fit TRBD2. This CDR3 contains 20 residues. With 4 bases clipped from V and 2 bases from J, the junction kept 22 bases outside the gene matches. Germline CDR1 and CDR2: SGHRS and YFSETQ. This chain's CDR3 is CASSPTVGLAGNLNPYEQYF. The CDR3 region has the DNA TGCGCCAGCAGCCCGACCGTGGGGCTAGCGGGAAACCTGAACCCCTACGAGCAGTACTTC.

The J gene is TRBJ2-7, the V gene TRBV27; TRBD1 aligns across 7 bases. This CDR3 contains 14 residues. CDR1 and CDR2 from the germline V gene are MNHEY and SMNVEV (reference sequence). The trim removed 8 bases at V and 3 bases at J, leaving 10 bases unmatched. CDR3 in amino acids: CASSLQGVHYEQYF. DNA for the CDR3: TGTGCCAGCTCCCTCCAGGGGGTGCACTACGAGCAGTACTTC.

The V call is TRBV30, the J call TRBJ1-3; 9 positions agree with TRBD1. In germline, CDR1 is GTSNPN, CDR2 SVGIG (reference sequence). Trimming cost V 3 bases and J 0 bases; bases outside gene matches: 12. This CDR3 region has 18 residues. The CDR3 sequence: CAWSRRTGAFSSGNTIYF. The CDR3 DNA sequence: TGTGCCTGGAGCAGGCGGACAGGGGCTTTCAGCTCTGGAAACACCATATATTTT. Full variable domain (missing parts from reference TRBV30 and TRBJ1-3): SQTIHQWPATLVQPVGSPLSLECTVEGTSNPNLYWYRQAAGRGLQLLFYSVGIGQISSEVPQNLSASRPQDRQFILSSKKLLLSDSGFYLCAWSRRTGAFSSGNTIYFGEGSWLTVV.

The rearrangement uses TRBV15 and TRBJ1-5; the D gene is possibly TRBD1 (6 bases). Looked up from germline, CDR1 is LNHNV and CDR2 is YYDKDF (reference sequence). The CDR3 has 15 residues. The V end was cut by 0 bases, the J end by 5 bases, with 11 bases between. The CDR3 spells CATSRDRAGDQPQHF. As DNA, the CDR3 is TGTGCCACCAGCAGAGATCGGGCAGGGGATCAGCCCCAGCATTTT. Drawing the rest from reference TRBV15 and TRBJ1-5, the complete variable domain is DAMVIQNPRYQVTQFGKPVTLSCSQTLNHNVMYWYQQKSSQAPKLLFHYYDKDFNNEADTPDNFQSRRPNTSFCFLDIRSPGLGDTAMYLCATSRDRAGDQPQHFGDGTRLSIL.

The chain is built from TRBV6-4 and TRBJ2-3, with 7 bases that match TRBD2. This CDR3 comprises 14 residues. Per germline, CDR1 MRHNA and CDR2 SNTAGT. After removal of 5 bases from V and 3 bases from J, the junction contained 5 bases not matched to a gene. As DNA, the CDR3 is TGTGCCAGCAGTCAGGCGGGGGAGACAGATACGCAGTATTTT. Amino acids: CASSQAGETDTQYF.

J is TRBJ1-1 and V is TRBV11-2, with no clear D. V was clipped by 0 bases and J by 4 bases, with 9 bases between them. CDR1 is SGHAT, CDR2 FQNNGV, per germline. This CDR3 spans 14 amino acids. In nucleotides, the CDR3 is TGTGCCAGCAGCTTAGAGGCTTCGGGCACTGAAGCTTTCTTT. Protein: CASSLEASGTEAFF.

J is TRBJ1-1 and V is TRBV7-8, with TRBD1 matching over 7 bases. CDR3 length: 14 amino acids. Per the germline V gene, CDR1 is SGHVS and CDR2 is FQNEAQ. V trimming: 2 bases; J trimming: 3 bases; junction bases outside the gene matches: 3. CDR3: CASSLRGGDTEAFF. The CDR3 nucleotides are TGTGCCAGCAGCTTACGAGGGGGCGACACTGAAGCTTTCTTT.

The rearrangement links TRBV4-3 to TRBJ2-3; D possibly corresponds to TRBD1 (5 bases). This CDR3 has 15 amino acids. V lost 0 bases, J lost 1 base, and 8 bases lay in between. Germline V lookup: CDR1 LGHNA, CDR2 YSLEER. CDR3 region: CASSQDVRGTDTQYF. The CDR3, as DNA: TGCGCCAGCAGCCAAGACGTCAGGGGCACAGATACGCAGTATTTT.

The chain uses TRBV7-9 and TRBJ2-7; tentative D call: TRBD1 (5 bases). The CDR3 has 14 residues. Germline lookup yields CDR1 SEHNR and CDR2 FQNEAQ (reference sequence). The V end was cut by 0 bases, the J end by 1 base, with 7 bases between. CDR3 residues: CASSLAAGSYEQYF. The CDR3 DNA sequence: TGTGCCAGCAGCTTAGCGGCAGGGTCCTACGAGCAGTACTTC.

The chain couples TRBV6-6 to TRBJ2-1; 7 bases match TRBD1. The junction had 9 bases not matched to a gene; V was cut back by 4 bases and J by 6 bases. The germline gives CDR1 MNHNY, CDR2 SVGAGI (reference sequence). This CDR3 has 15 residues. The CDR3 sequence is CASSSRQGGSNEQFF. In nucleotides, the CDR3 is TGTGCCAGCAGTTCTAGACAGGGTGGGTCCAATGAGCAGTTCTTC.

This chain uses TRBV6-1 with TRBJ1-1; 8 nucleotides match TRBD1. Germline V gene data show CDR1 as MNHNS and CDR2 as SASEGT. This CDR3 has 18 amino acids. V gave up 2 bases and J gave up 0 bases; unmatched junction bases: 11. The CDR3 reads CASSESSGGVNLNTEAFF. In DNA, the CDR3 is TGTGCCAGCAGTGAATCCTCAGGGGGCGTTAATTTGAACACTGAAGCTTTCTTT.

This chain joins TRBV30 and TRBJ2-7; TRBD1 agrees at 9 bases. The germline V gene encodes CDR1 GTSNPN and CDR2 SVGIG (reference sequence). The CDR3 covers 14 residues. The junction had 8 bases not matched to a gene; V was cut back by 5 bases and J by 3 bases. CDR3 DNA: TGTGCCTGGGCTACAGGGGGCACAATCTACGAGCAGTACTTC. Protein sequence: CAWATGGTIYEQYF.

The chain combines TRBV10-3 with TRBJ2-3; D possibly corresponds to TRBD2 (5 bases). The CDR3 runs to 15 residues. V lost 7 bases and J 2 bases, leaving 16 bases between the germline ends. Germline loops: CDR1 ENHRY, CDR2 SYGVKD. The CDR3 is CAITRGFGDTDTQYF. Here the CDR3 DNA reads TGTGCCATCACTCGGGGATTCGGGGACACAGATACGCAGTATTTT.

The chain carries TRBV6-1 and TRBJ1-5, with 9 bases identical to TRBD1. The CDR3 spans 14 residues. CDR1 and CDR2 (germline): MNHNS, SASEGT. After removal of 6 bases from V and 5 bases from J, the junction contained 5 bases not matched to a gene. CDR3: CASSGTGSYQPQHF. The CDR3 nucleotides read TGTGCCAGCAGCGGGACAGGGAGCTATCAGCCCCAGCATTTT.

This clone is a singleton in its sample. The gene calls are TRBV7-9 and TRBJ2-1; D unresolved. V lost 1 base and J lost 4, with 8 bases in between. In germline, CDR1 is SEHNR, CDR2 FQNEAQ (reference sequence). This CDR3 comprises 14 residues. The DNA of the CDR3 is TGTGCCAGCAGCTTAGAGTACAGTTACAATGAGCAGTTCTTC. It is translated as CASSLEYSYNEQFF.

V usage is TRBV7-2 and J usage is TRBJ1-2; D unclear. The CDR3 runs 13 residues. The V end was cut by 1 base, the J end by 10 bases, with 13 bases between. Germline V gene lookup returns CDR1 SGHTA and CDR2 FQGNSA. The CDR3 sequence is CASSLENGQAYTF. For the CDR3, the DNA is TGTGCCAGCAGCTTAGAGAACGGTCAGGCCTACACCTTC.

As to this clone: Other DNA sequences of this sample code for an identical CDR3. V gene TRBV19 combines with J gene TRBJ2-7, with D maybe TRBD1 (5 bases). The V and J ends lost 3 bases and 3 bases respectively, with 9 bases between them. Per germline, CDR1 LNHDA and CDR2 SQIVND (reference sequence). The CDR3 runs 13 residues. The chain's CDR3 is CASSIRQGYEQYF. CDR3 nucleotide sequence: TGTGCCAGTAGTATCAGGCAGGGCTACGAGCAGTACTTC.

The J gene is TRBJ2-7, the V gene TRBV5-1; 7 bases match TRBD2. This CDR3 region has 17 residues. The V gene end was trimmed by 4 bases and the J gene end by 0 bases; junction bases not matched to a gene: 13. Germline values: CDR1 SGHRS, CDR2 YFSETQ. In DNA, the CDR3 is TGCGCCAGCAGCGCTGGGGCTAGCGGCCCGAGCTCCTACGAGCAGTACTTC. It translates to CASSAGASGPSSYEQYF.

V is TRBV18 and J is TRBJ1-6; 7 nucleotides align to TRBD1. Looked up from germline, CDR1 is KGHSH and CDR2 is LQKENI. The V segment lost 4 bases and the J segment 0 bases; nucleotides outside the gene matches: 6. The CDR3 totals 17 residues. The CDR3 sequence: CASSRAPGGSYNSPLHF. The DNA for the CDR3 is TGTGCCAGCTCACGAGCCCCAGGGGGCTCCTATAATTCACCCCTCCACTTT.

V usage is TRBV10-3 and J usage is TRBJ2-7, with 9 bases identical to TRBD1. This CDR3 region has 16 residues. Germline assignment: CDR1 ENHRY and CDR2 SYGVKD. V was pared by 4 bases and J by 3 bases, with 10 bases of the junction left unmatched. The CDR3 sequence is CAISAPPETGGYEQYF. The CDR3 nucleotides read TGTGCCATCAGTGCCCCCCCCGAGACAGGGGGCTACGAGCAGTACTTC.

The rearrangement links TRBV11-2 to TRBJ2-1, with D perhaps matching TRBD1 (5 bases). The CDR3 length is 15 residues. Germline values: CDR1 SGHAT, CDR2 FQNNGV. V was pared by 3 bases and J by 0 bases, with 9 bases between. In nucleotides, the CDR3 is TGTGCCAGCAGCTTTCAGGGAAGCTCCTACAATGAGCAGTTCTTC. Protein product: CASSFQGSSYNEQFF.

This clone was found once. The J gene is TRBJ2-7, the V gene TRBV4-1; 10 bases are a match to TRBD2. J was trimmed by 5 bases and V by 4 bases; bases with no gene match: 8. This CDR3 has 15 amino acids. Per the germline V gene, CDR1 is MGHRA and CDR2 is YSYEKL. CDR3 nucleotides: TGCGCCAGCAGCCGGACGCTAGCGGGGGACCACGAGCAGTACTTC. Translating gives CASSRTLAGDHEQYF.

The chain joins TRBV19 to TRBJ2-3; 7 nucleotides line up with TRBD2. The CDR3 consists of 15 residues. Germline V gene lookup returns CDR1 LNHDA and CDR2 SQIVND (reference sequence). Trimming took 5 bases from V and 2 from J; bases not matched to a gene: 7. CDR3 sequence (DNA): TGTGCCAGTAGTGACCGGGGGGTCCACACAGATACGCAGTATTTT. Its protein is CASSDRGVHTDTQYF.

This clone was picked up one time. V is TRBV7-8 and J is TRBJ1-4; TRBD1 is a possible D gene (6 bases). The V and J ends lost 5 bases and 1 base respectively, with 11 bases between them. Per germline, CDR1 SGHVS and CDR2 FQNEAQ. The CDR3 is 15 residues long. This CDR3 is CASSELRGTNEKLFF. CDR3 bases: TGTGCCAGCAGCGAGCTCAGGGGAACTAATGAAAAACTGTTTTTT.